These 11 T cell receptor beta chains were all obtained from the same sample, sequenced in a study of cytotoxic CD8 clonotypes in ibrutinib-treated CLL. Here immunoSEQ multiplex PCR was the method, and the copy in TCRdb shows in-frame clones only, minus some. The table lists approximately 74,000 clones, around 81% of them singletons. The sequenced sample was PBMCs, obtained at disease progression, from a patient treated with ibrutinib. These receptors originate from a human donor with chronic lymphocytic leukemia.

V usage is TRBV19 and J usage is TRBJ2-1; D gene ambiguous. V lost 3 bases to trimming and J lost 3 bases, with 6 bases between them. Germline lookup yields CDR1 LNHDA and CDR2 SQIVND (reference sequence). The CDR3 has 13 residues. The CDR3 nucleotides read TGTGCCAGTAGTATGGAAGTCTACAATGAGCAGTTCTTC. Translation: CASSMEVYNEQFF.

The rearrangement uses TRBV4-1 and TRBJ2-2; TRBD1 matches 8 bases. V was pared by 1 base and J by 5 bases, with 12 bases of the junction left unmatched. This CDR3 contains 18 residues. The germline gives CDR1 MGHRA, CDR2 YSYEKL. The DNA for the CDR3 is TGCGCCAGCAGCCAAGGGGGTCAGGGGGCAAGGAAGACCGGGGAGCTGTTTTTT. This sequence encodes CASSQGGQGARKTGELFF.

Comment on this clone: Germline is not matched at one junction end, which may reflect a read error. J is TRBJ1-1 and V is TRBV11-1, with a possible D match to TRBD1 (5 bases). The CDR3 extends over 14 amino acids. Germline V gene data show CDR1 as SGHAT and CDR2 as FQDESV (reference sequence). The DNA of the CDR3 is TGTGCCAGCAGCAACCCTCGAACAGGCTCCAAAGCATTCTTT. Amino acid sequence: CASSNPRTGSKAFF.

In its sample, this clone was seen once. The chain employs TRBV30 and TRBJ1-1; D not certain. The V end lost 3 bases, the J end lost 1 base, and 15 bases lay between the germline ends. Germline values: CDR1 GTSNPN, CDR2 SVGIG (reference sequence). The CDR3 runs 15 residues. CDR3 protein: CAWRGSIVKNTEAFF. The CDR3 DNA reads TGTGCCTGGAGAGGGAGCATCGTCAAGAACACTGAAGCTTTCTTT.

The chain is built from TRBV2 and TRBJ2-2; D gene ambiguous. Between the trimmed V and J ends, which lost 3 bases and 5 bases, there was a span of 16 bases. The CDR3 loop spans 16 amino acids. The germline CDR1 and CDR2 sequences are SNHLY and FYNNEI. CDR3 residues: CASSDGMGSVTGELFF. DNA of the CDR3: TGTGCCAGCAGTGATGGCATGGGGTCGGTGACCGGGGAGCTGTTTTTT.

CDR3 nucleotides: TGCGCCAGCAGCTTTTGGGAGATCCGACCCCTCCCCTATGGCTACACCTTC. Translating it yields CASSFWEIRPLPYGYTF. The chain has TRBV5-1 and TRBJ1-2; D gene unclear. Germline assignment: CDR1 SGHRS and CDR2 YFSETQ. The CDR3 totals 17 residues. Trimming removed 2 bases at V and 4 bases at J, with 21 bases between.

This sequence joins TRBV7-8 and TRBJ2-7; TRBD1 agrees at 9 bases. The germline V gene has CDR1 SGHVS and CDR2 FQNEAQ. V lost 2 bases and J lost 2; bases outside the gene matches: 4. The CDR3 contains 15 residues. In DNA, the CDR3 is TGTGCCAGCAGCTTAAGTGGGACAGGGACCTACGAGCAGTACTTC. Amino acids: CASSLSGTGTYEQYF.

The DNA for the CDR3 is TGCGCCAGCAGCTTGAGGACTAGCGGAAGCTCCTACAATGAGCAGTTCTTC. This codes for CASSLRTSGSSYNEQFF. The chain is built from TRBV5-1 and TRBJ2-1; 10 nucleotides align to TRBD2. V lost 1 base to trimming and J lost 0 bases; unmatched junction nucleotides: 4. This CDR3 spans 17 amino acids. In germline, CDR1 is SGHRS, CDR2 YFSETQ.

This clone was observed a handful of times. This chain uses TRBV9 with TRBJ2-4; a possible D gene is TRBD2 (6 bases). The germline gives CDR1 SGDLS, CDR2 YYNGEE. Trimming removed 4 bases from V and 8 bases from J, with 13 bases in between. The CDR3 length is 13 residues. The CDR3 DNA sequence: TGTGCCAGCAGCCCGGCCGGCGGGGACATTCAGTACTTC. This translates into CASSPAGGDIQYF.

The chain carries TRBV18 and TRBJ1-1; 8 bases fit TRBD1. Germline loops: CDR1 KGHSH, CDR2 LQKENI. The V and J ends lost 7 bases and 4 bases, in that order; junction bases with no gene match: 8. This CDR3 is 14 amino acids long. The DNA for the CDR3 is TGTGCCAGCTTTCTACAGGGGGTGGGCACTGAAGCTTTCTTT. This gives the protein CASFLQGVGTEAFF.

The chain recombines TRBV10-3 with TRBJ2-5; no clear D gene. The CDR3 spans 12 residues. CDR1 is ENHRY, CDR2 SYGVKD, per germline. Trimming left V 3 bases short and J 5 bases short, with 7 bases between. The CDR3 DNA is TGTGCCATCAGTGACTTATCGGAGACCCAGTACTTC. It encodes CAISDLSETQYF.